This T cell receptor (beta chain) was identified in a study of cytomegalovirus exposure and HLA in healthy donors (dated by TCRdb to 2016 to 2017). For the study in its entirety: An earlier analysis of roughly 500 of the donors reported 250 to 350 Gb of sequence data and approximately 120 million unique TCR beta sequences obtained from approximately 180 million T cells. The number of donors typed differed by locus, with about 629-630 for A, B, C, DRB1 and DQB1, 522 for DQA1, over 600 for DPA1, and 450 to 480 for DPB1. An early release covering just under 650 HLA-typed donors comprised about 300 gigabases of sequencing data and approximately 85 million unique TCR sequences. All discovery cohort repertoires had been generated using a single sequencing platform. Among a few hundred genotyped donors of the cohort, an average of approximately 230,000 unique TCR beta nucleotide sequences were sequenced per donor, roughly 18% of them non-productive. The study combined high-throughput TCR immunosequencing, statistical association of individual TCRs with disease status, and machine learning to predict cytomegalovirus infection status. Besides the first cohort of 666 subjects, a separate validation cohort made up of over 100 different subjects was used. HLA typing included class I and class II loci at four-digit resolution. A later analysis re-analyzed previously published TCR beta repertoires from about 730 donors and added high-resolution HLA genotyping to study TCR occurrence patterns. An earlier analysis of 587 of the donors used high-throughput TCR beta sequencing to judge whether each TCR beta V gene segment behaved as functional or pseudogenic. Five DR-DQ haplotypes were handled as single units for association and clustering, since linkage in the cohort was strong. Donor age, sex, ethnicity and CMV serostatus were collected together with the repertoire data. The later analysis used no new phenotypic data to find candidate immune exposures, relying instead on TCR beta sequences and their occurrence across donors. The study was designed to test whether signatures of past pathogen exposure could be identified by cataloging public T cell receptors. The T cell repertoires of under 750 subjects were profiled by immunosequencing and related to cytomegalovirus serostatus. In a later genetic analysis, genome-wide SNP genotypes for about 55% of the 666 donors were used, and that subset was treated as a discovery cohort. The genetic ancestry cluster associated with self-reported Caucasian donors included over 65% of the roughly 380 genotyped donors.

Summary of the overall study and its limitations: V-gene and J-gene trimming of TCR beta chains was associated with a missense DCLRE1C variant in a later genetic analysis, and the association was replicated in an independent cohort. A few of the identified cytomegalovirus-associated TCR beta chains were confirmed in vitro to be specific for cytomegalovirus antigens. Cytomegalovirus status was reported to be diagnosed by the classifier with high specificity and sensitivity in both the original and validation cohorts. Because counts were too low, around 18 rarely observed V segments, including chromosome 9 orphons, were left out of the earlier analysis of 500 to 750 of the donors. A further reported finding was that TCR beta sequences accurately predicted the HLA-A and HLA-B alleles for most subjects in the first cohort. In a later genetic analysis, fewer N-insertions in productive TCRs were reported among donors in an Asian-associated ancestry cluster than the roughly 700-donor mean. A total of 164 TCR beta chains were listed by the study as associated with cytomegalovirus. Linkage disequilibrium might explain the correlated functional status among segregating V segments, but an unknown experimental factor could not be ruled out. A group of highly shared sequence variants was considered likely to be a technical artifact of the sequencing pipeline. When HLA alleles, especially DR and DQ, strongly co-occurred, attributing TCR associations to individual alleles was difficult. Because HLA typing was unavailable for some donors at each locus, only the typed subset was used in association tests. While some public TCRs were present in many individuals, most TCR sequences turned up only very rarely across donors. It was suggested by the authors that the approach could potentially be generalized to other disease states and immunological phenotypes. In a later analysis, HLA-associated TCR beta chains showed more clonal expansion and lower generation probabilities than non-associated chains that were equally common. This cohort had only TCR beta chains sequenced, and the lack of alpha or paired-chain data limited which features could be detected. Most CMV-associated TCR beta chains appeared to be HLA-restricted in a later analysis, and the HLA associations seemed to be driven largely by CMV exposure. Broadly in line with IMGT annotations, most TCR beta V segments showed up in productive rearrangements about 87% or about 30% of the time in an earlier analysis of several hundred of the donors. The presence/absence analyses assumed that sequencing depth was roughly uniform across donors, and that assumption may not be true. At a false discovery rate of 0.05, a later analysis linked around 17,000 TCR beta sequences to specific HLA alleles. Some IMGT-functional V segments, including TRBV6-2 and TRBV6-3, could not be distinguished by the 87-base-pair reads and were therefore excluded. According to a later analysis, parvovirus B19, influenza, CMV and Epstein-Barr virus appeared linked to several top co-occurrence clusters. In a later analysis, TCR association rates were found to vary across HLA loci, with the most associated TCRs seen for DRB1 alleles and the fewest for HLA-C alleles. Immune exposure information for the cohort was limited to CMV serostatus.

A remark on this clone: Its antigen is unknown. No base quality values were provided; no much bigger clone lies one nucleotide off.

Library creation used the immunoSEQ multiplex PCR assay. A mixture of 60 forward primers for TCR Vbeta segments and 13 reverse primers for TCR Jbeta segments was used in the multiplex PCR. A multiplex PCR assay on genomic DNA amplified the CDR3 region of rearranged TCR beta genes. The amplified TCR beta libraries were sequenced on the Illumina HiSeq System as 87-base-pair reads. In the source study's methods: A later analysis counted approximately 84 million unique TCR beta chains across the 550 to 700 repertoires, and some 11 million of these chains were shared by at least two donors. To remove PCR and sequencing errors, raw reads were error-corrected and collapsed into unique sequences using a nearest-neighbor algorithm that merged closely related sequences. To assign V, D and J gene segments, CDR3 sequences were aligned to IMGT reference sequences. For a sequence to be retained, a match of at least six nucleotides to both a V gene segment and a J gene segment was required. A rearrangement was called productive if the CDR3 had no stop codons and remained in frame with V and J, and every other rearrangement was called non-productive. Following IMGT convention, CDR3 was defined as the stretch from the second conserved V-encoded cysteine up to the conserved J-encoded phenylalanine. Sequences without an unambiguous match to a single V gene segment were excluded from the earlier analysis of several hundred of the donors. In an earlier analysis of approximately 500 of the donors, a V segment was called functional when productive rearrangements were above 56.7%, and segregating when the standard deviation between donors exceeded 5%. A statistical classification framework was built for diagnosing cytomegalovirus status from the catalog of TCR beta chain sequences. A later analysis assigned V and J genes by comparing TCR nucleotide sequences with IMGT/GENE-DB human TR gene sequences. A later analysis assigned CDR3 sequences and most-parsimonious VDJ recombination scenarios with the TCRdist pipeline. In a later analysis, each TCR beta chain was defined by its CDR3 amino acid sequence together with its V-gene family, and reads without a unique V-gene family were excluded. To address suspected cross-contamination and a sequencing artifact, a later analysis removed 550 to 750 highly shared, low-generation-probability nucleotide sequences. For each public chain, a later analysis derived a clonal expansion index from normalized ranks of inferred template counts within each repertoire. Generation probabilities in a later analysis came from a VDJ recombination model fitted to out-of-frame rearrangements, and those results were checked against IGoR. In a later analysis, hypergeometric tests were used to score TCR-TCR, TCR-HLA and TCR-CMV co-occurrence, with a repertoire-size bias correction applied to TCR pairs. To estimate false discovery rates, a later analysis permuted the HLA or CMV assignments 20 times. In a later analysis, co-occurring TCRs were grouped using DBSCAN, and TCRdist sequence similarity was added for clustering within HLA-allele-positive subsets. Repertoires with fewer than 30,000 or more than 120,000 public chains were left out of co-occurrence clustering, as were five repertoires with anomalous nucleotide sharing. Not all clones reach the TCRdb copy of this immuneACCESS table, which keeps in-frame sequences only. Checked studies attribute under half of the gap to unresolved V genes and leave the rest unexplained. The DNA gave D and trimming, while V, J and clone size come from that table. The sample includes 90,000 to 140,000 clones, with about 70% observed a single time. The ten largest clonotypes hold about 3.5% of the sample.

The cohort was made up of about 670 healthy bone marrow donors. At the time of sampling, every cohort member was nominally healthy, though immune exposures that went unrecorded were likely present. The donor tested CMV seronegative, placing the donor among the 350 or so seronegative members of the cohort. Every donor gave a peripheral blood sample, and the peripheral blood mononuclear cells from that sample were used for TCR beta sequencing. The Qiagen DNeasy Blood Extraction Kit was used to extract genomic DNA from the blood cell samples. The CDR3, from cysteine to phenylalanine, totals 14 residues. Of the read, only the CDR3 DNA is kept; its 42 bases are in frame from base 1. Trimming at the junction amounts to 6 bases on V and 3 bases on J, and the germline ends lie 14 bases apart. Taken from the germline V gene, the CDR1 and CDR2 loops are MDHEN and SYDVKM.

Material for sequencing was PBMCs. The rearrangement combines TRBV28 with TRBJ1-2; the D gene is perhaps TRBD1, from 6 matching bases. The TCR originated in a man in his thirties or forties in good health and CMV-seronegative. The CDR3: CASRLQGMDYGYTF. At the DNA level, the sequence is TGTGCCAGCAGGTTACAGGGTATGGACTATGGCTACACCTTC.